The source of this T cell receptor beta chain is a study of PD-1 blockade in classical Hodgkin lymphoma. In this sample, this clone turned up a few times. Antigen unknown. CDR1 is LNHDA, CDR2 SQIVND, per germline (reference sequence). This CDR3 contains 15 residues. Trimming cost V 6 bases and J 2 bases; bases outside gene matches: 8. Study-level findings and limits: Repertoires differed for reasons still undefined, possibly disease activity or prior therapy.

Time point described: cycle 4 day 1 (C4D1), after five to seven weeks of nivolumab. Every one of the patients relapsed after autologous stem cell transplantation (brentuximab vedotin exposure was variable). Profiled with immunoSEQ multiplex PCR; TCRdb holds only in-frame clones, not every one. The sample includes 21,000 or so clones, approximately 90% of them seen just once. The chain couples TRBV19 to TRBJ2-3; 7 nucleotides align to TRBD2. This sequence originates from a human donor with classical Hodgkin lymphoma. The sequences come from peripheral blood mononuclear cells (PBMCs), collected before the fourth cycle of nivolumab. CDR3 coding DNA: TGTGCCAGTAGGGGGGGGACGGGATACACAGATACGCAGTATTTT. Residues: CASRGGTGYTDTQYF.